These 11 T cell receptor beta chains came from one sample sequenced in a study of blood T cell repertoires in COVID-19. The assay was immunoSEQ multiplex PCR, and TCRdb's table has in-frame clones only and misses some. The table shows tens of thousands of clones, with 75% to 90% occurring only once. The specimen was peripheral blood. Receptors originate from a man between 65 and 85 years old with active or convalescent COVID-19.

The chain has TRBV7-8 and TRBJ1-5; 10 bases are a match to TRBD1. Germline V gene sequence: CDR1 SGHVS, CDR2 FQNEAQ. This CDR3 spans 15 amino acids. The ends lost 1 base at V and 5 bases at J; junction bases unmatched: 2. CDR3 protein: CASSLDGTGDQPQHF. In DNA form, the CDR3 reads TGTGCCAGCAGCTTAGACGGGACAGGGGATCAGCCCCAGCATTTT.

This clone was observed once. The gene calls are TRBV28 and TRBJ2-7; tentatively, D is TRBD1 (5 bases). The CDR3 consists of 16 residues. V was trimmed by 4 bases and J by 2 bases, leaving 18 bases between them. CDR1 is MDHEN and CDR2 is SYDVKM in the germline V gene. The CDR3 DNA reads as TGTGCCAGCAGTTCTTTCTGGCAGGGCATTCCCTACGAGCAGTACTTC. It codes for CASSSFWQGIPYEQYF.

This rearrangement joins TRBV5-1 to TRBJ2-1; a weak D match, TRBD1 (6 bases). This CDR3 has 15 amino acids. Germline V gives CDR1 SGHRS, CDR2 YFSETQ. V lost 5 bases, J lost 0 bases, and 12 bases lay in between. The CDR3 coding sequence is TGCGCCAGCAGGGTGACAGGTAACTCCTACAATGAGCAGTTCTTC. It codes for CASRVTGNSYNEQFF. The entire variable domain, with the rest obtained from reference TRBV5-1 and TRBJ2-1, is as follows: KAGVTQTPRYLIKTRGQQVTLSCSPISGHRSVSWYQQTPGQGLQFLFEYFSETQRNKGNFPGRFSGRQFSNSRSEMNVSTLELGDSALYLCASRVTGNSYNEQFFGPGTRLTVL.

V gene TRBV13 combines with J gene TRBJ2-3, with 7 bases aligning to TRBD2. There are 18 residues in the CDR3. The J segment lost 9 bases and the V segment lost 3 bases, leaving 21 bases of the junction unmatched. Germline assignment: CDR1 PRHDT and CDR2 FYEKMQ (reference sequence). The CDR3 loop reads CASSFSPGLGSRGGTQYF. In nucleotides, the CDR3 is TGTGCCAGCAGCTTTTCCCCCGGACTAGGGAGTAGAGGAGGGACGCAGTATTTT.

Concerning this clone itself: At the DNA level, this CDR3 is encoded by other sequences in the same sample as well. The CDR3, as DNA: TGTGCCAGCAGTAGTGGACAGGGTACTGAAGCTTTCTTT. Protein sequence: CASSSGQGTEAFF. The rearrangement joins TRBV28 to TRBJ1-1; TRBD1 agrees at 8 bases. The trim removed 5 bases at V and 5 bases at J, leaving 4 bases unmatched. CDR1 is MDHEN, CDR2 SYDVKM, per germline. The CDR3 spans 13 residues.

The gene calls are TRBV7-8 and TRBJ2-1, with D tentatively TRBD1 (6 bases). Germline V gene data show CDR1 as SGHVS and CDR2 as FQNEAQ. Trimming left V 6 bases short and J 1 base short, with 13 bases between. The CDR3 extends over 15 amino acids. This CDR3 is CASRSGASSYNEQFF. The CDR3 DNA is TGTGCCAGCAGATCAGGGGCCAGTTCCTACAATGAGCAGTTCTTC.

CDR3 in DNA: TGTGCCAGCAATAGGGGGGGTGGGGAAAAACTGTTTTTT. Encoded protein: CASNRGGGEKLFF. The rearrangement uses TRBV9 and TRBJ1-4; a possible D gene is TRBD1 (6 bases). With 6 bases removed from V and 8 bases from J, the gap between germline ends came to 14 bases. CDR1 and CDR2 from the germline V gene are SGDLS and YYNGEE. This CDR3 spans 13 amino acids.

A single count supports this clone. CDR3 DNA: TGTGCCAGCAGCGGGGGGGCGGGAGCCTACGAGCAGTACTTC. Encoded protein: CASSGGAGAYEQYF. The rearrangement joins TRBV9 to TRBJ2-7; tentative D call: TRBD2 (7 bases). In germline, CDR1 is SGDLS, CDR2 YYNGEE. This CDR3 region has 14 residues. Trimming left V 3 bases short and J 2 bases short, with 12 bases between.

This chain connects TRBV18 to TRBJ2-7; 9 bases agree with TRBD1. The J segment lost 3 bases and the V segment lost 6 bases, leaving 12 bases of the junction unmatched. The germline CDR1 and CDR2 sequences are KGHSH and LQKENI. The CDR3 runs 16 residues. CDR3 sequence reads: CASSPTRTGVNYEQYF. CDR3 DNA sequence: TGTGCCAGCTCCCCAACAAGGACAGGGGTGAACTACGAGCAGTACTTC.

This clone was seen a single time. The CDR3 DNA reads TGTGCCAGCCAAATCACCAGTGGTGAAGCTTTCTTT. As protein: CASQITSGEAFF. V is TRBV6-5 and J is TRBJ1-1, with D unresolved. CDR1 and CDR2 from the germline V gene are MNHEY and SVGAGI. The CDR3 consists of 12 residues. With 8 bases removed from V and 7 bases from J, the gap between germline ends came to 14 bases.

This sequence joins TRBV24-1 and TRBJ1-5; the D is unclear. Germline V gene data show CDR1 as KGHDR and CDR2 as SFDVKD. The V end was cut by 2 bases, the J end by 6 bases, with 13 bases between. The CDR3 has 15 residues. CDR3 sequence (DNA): TGTGCCACCAGTGATTCTAAAACTGTCGGTCAGCCCCAGCATTTT. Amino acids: CATSDSKTVGQPQHF.